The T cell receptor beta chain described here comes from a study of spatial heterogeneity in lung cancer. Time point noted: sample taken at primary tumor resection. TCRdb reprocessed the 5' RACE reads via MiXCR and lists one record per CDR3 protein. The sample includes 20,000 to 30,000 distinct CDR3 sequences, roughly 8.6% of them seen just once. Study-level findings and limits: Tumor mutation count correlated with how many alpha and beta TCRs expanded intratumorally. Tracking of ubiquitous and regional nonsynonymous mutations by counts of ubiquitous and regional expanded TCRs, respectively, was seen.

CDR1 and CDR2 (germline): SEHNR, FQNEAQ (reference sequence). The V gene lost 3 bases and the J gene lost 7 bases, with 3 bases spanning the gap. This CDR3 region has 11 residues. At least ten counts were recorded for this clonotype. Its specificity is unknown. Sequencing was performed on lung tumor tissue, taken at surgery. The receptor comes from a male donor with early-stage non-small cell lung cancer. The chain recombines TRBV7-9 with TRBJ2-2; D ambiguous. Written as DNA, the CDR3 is TGTGCCAGCAGCTTCGGCGGGGAGCTGTTTTTT. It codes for CASSFGGELFF.